This passage covers 27 T cell receptor beta chains from one sample sequenced in a study of control samples from healthy donors and cancer patients (dated by TCRdb to 2020 to 2022). Library method: the immunoSEQ multiplex PCR assay. Held by TCRdb, this immuneACCESS table contains in-frame sequences only and omits some clones. Under half of the omission traces to an unresolved V gene where checked; the cause of the rest is unknown. Within this sample are roughly 100,000 clones, with approximately 90% of them counted one time only. The top ten constitute under 20% of the sample. The sequencing input was PBMCs. These TCRs come from a man aged 55 to 70 with lung cancer.

The rearrangement joins TRBV20-1 to TRBJ1-2, with TRBD1 matching 7 bases. The CDR3 length is 15 residues. Germline CDR1 and CDR2: DFQATT and SNEGSKA (reference sequence). The V and J ends lost 3 bases and 1 base, in that order; junction bases with no gene match: 8. CDR3: CSASTGDPLNYGYTF. CDR3 bases: TGCAGTGCTAGTACAGGGGACCCCCTTAACTATGGCTACACCTTC.

The V call is TRBV7-9, the J call TRBJ1-2, with 9 bases fitting TRBD1. V dropped 3 bases and J dropped 8; count of bases not matched to a gene: 7. The CDR3 sequence is 14 residues long. The V gene's germline CDR1 is SEHNR and CDR2 FQNEAQ (reference sequence). CDR3 protein: CASSFRDRGEGYTF. The CDR3 region has the DNA TGTGCCAGCAGCTTCAGAGACAGGGGGGAAGGCTACACCTTC.

The chain combines TRBV6-5 with TRBJ1-4; 10 nucleotides match TRBD1. The CDR3 spans 14 residues. The germline gives CDR1 MNHEY, CDR2 SVGAGI. The junction had 3 bases not matched to a gene; V was cut back by 7 bases and J by 4 bases. CDR3 in DNA: TGTGCCAGCATTCGGGACAGGGGTAATGAAAAACTGTTTTTT. This codes for CASIRDRGNEKLFF.

In its sample, this clone was seen a few times. The V call is TRBV18, the J call TRBJ2-2; a weak D match, TRBD1 (8 bases). CDR3 length: 16 amino acids. Trimming cost V 1 base and J 3 bases, with 12 bases left between them. Germline V gives CDR1 KGHSH, CDR2 LQKENI. The chain's CDR3 is CASSPRQGRDTGELFF. The CDR3 DNA is TGTGCCAGCTCACCACGACAGGGGAGGGACACCGGGGAGCTGTTTTTT.

The rearrangement uses TRBV7-9 and TRBJ1-2; D unclear. The germline CDR1 and CDR2 sequences are SEHNR and FQNEAQ (reference sequence). Trimming took 3 bases from V and 6 from J, leaving 8 bases between them. This CDR3 region has 12 residues. CDR3 DNA: TGTGCCAGCAGCTTGGTCCAGCATGGCTACACCTTC. Translation: CASSLVQHGYTF.

The chain recombines TRBV4-1 with TRBJ2-7; D uncertain. V was clipped by 4 bases and J by 2 bases, with 18 bases between them. The CDR3 extends over 16 amino acids. Germline CDR1 MGHRA, CDR2 YSYEKL. CDR3 residues: CASSLSTAPLAYEQYF. CDR3 sequence (DNA): TGCGCCAGCAGCCTCTCGACCGCTCCGTTGGCCTACGAGCAGTACTTC.

CDR3 sequence: CASRRRGASTDTQYF. In nucleotides, the CDR3 is TGTGCCAGTCGAAGGAGGGGGGCTAGCACAGATACGCAGTATTTT. V is TRBV6-5 and J is TRBJ2-3; D is possibly TRBD1 or TRBD2 (6 bases each). This CDR3 has 15 residues. CDR1 is MNHEY, CDR2 SVGAGI, per germline. Trimming stripped 9 bases from V and 0 bases from J, with 16 bases between.

This chain connects TRBV5-8 to TRBJ1-1; 8 nucleotides line up with TRBD1. This CDR3 comprises 15 residues. Germline CDR1 SGHTS, CDR2 YDEGEE. V lost 2 bases to trimming and J lost 1 base; unmatched junction nucleotides: 4. In DNA form, the CDR3 reads TGTGCCAGCAGCTTTGGAGACAGGGGGAACACTGAAGCTTTCTTT. It codes for CASSFGDRGNTEAFF. Looking up the rest from reference TRBV5-8 and TRBJ1-1 gives the full variable domain: EAGVTQSPTHLIKTRGQQATLRCSPISGHTSVYWYQQALGLGLQFLLWYDEGEERNRGNFPPRFSGRQFPNYSSELNVNALELEDSALYLCASSFGDRGNTEAFFGQGTRLTVV.

In this sample, this clone turned up once. This chain links TRBV18 with TRBJ1-2; no firm D call. CDR3 length: 13 residues. With 2 bases removed from V and 6 bases from J, the gap between germline ends came to 10 bases. In germline, CDR1 is KGHSH, CDR2 LQKENI. The CDR3, as DNA: TGTGCCAGCTCACCAGGGCCCTTAAATGGCTACACCTTC. Its protein product is CASSPGPLNGYTF.

The chain recombines TRBV30 with TRBJ1-4; D ambiguous. The CDR3 contains 13 residues. In germline, CDR1 is GTSNPN, CDR2 SVGIG (reference sequence). CDR3 DNA sequence: TGTATTGCCCGTAGGAGAGGAGAAGAAAAACTGTTTTTT. Protein sequence: CIARRRGEEKLFF.

This clone was seen just once. The chain combines TRBV3-1 (or the pseudogene TRBV3-2) with TRBJ1-2, with D hard to call. Germline CDR1 and CDR2: LGHDT and YNNKEL (reference sequence). The ends were cut back, 2 bases at V and 0 bases at J, with 7 bases in the middle. The length of the CDR3 is 14 residues. The CDR3 loop reads CASSQIQANYGYTF. As DNA, the CDR3 is TGTGCCAGCAGCCAAATCCAAGCTAACTATGGCTACACCTTC.

The chain recombines TRBV5-4 with TRBJ1-6; 8 bases are a match to TRBD1. The CDR3 has 16 amino acids. Unmatched junction bases numbered 6, after V lost 3 bases and J lost 4 bases. The V gene's germline CDR1 is SGHNT and CDR2 YYREEE (reference sequence). This CDR3 is CASSSGQGYYNSPLHF. The CDR3 nucleotides read TGTGCCAGCAGCTCCGGACAGGGCTATTATAATTCACCCCTCCACTTT.

In its sample, this clone was seen once. Just one base apart from a much larger clone, this may be a read error. Within the sample, other DNA sequences also encode this same CDR3. V gene TRBV30 combines with J gene TRBJ1-6; weak D call: TRBD1 (6 bases). Trimming pared 3 bases from V and 16 bases from J, leaving 13 bases between. There are 11 residues in the CDR3. Germline assignment: CDR1 GTSNPN and CDR2 SVGIG (reference sequence). The CDR3 bases are TGTGCCTGGAGGTTGGGGGCTAGACTCCACTTT. Its translation is CAWRLGARLHF.

CDR3 region: CASSDLPQGFQPQHF. The CDR3 DNA follows: TGTGCCAGCAGTGACCTCCCCCAGGGGTTCCAGCCCCAGCATTTT. The chain joins TRBV6-1 to TRBJ1-5, with D tentatively TRBD1 (6 bases). This CDR3 comprises 15 residues. Trimming shortened V by 3 bases and J by 7 bases, and 16 bases separated the two germline ends. The germline V gene encodes CDR1 MNHNS and CDR2 SASEGT.

A single count supports this clone. The chain joins TRBV6-2 or TRBV6-3 to TRBJ1-5, with D perhaps matching TRBD1 (5 bases). Looked up from germline, CDR1 is MNHEY and CDR2 is SVGEGT. V was cut by 6 bases and J by 3 bases, with 15 bases left in between. This CDR3 region has 15 residues. DNA for the CDR3: TGTGCCAGCAGATACCGGGACGCCGACAATCAGCCCCAGCATTTT. It translates to CASRYRDADNQPQHF.

The gene calls are TRBV2 and TRBJ1-4, with a weak D call TRBD1 (6 bases). The CDR3 is 14 amino acids. The germline gives CDR1 SNHLY, CDR2 FYNNEI. Trimming pared 3 bases from V and 8 bases from J, leaving 13 bases between. CDR3 region: CASSEGLGAEKLFF. The CDR3 DNA follows: TGTGCCAGCAGTGAGGGGTTGGGGGCCGAAAAACTGTTTTTT.

Sample share makes this clone medium-sized. The V gene is TRBV4-1, the J gene TRBJ1-1, with TRBD1 matching 8 bases. Germline V lookup: CDR1 MGHRA, CDR2 YSYEKL. There are 14 residues in the CDR3. The V gene end was trimmed by 6 bases and the J gene end by 4 bases; junction bases not matched to a gene: 7. The CDR3 region is CASSHSTGGTEAFF. The CDR3 DNA follows: TGCGCCAGCAGTCACTCTACAGGGGGCACTGAAGCTTTCTTT.

The J gene is TRBJ1-1, the V gene TRBV7-9; 8 bases fit TRBD1. V shed 5 bases, J shed 7 bases, and the junction held 6 bases outside the gene matches. Per germline, CDR1 SEHNR and CDR2 FQNEAQ (reference sequence). This CDR3 contains 13 residues. CDR3 loop: CASSHTDRDEAFF. Written as DNA, the CDR3 is TGTGCCAGCAGCCACACGGACAGGGATGAAGCTTTCTTT.

This clone was observed a handful of times. The gene calls are TRBV6-2 or TRBV6-3 and TRBJ1-2; D is undetermined. CDR3 size: 12 residues. Germline V gives CDR1 MNHEY, CDR2 SVGEGT. Trimming shortened V by 3 bases and J by 5 bases, and 7 bases separated the two germline ends. CDR3 nucleotides: TGTGCCAGCAGTTATCCAGGATATGGCTACACCTTC. It encodes CASSYPGYGYTF.

This chain uses TRBV9 with TRBJ2-5, with 9 bases identical to TRBD2. This CDR3 spans 13 amino acids. Per the germline V gene, CDR1 is SGDLS and CDR2 is YYNGEE. The V segment lost 4 bases and the J segment 5 bases; nucleotides outside the gene matches: 3. As DNA, the CDR3 is TGTGCCAGCAGCCAAACTAGCGGGGAGACCCAGTACTTC. This translates into CASSQTSGETQYF.

The chain has TRBV7-3 and TRBJ1-2, with D perhaps matching TRBD1 (5 bases). This CDR3 region has 16 residues. The V gene lost 2 bases and the J gene lost 4 bases, with 17 bases spanning the gap. Germline V gene lookup returns CDR1 SGHTA and CDR2 FQGTGA. The CDR3 here is CASSLGAGPPFYGYTF. The CDR3 DNA reads TGTGCCAGCAGCTTAGGGGCAGGGCCGCCCTTCTATGGCTACACCTTC.

This clone was seen a handful of times. The chain joins TRBV7-3 to TRBJ2-2, with 7 bases fitting TRBD2. Per the germline V gene, CDR1 is SGHTA and CDR2 is FQGTGA. This CDR3 has 16 residues. V gave up 7 bases and J gave up 0 bases; unmatched junction bases: 8. The CDR3 loop is CASTLMGGANTGELFF. Here the CDR3 DNA reads TGTGCCAGCACCCTCATGGGGGGGGCGAACACCGGGGAGCTGTTTTTT.

The genes are TRBV5-1 and TRBJ1-6, with D perhaps TRBD1 (5 bases). The CDR3 totals 14 residues. Germline V gives CDR1 SGHRS, CDR2 YFSETQ. V was cut by 3 bases and J by 7 bases, with 11 bases left in between. For the CDR3, the DNA is TGCGCCAGCAGCTCCGGGACGGAAAATTCACCCCTCCACTTT. Translated: CASSSGTENSPLHF.

This chain links TRBV2 with TRBJ2-7, with a weak D call TRBD1 (6 bases). The V and J ends lost 5 bases and 3 bases respectively, with 8 bases between them. Per germline, CDR1 SNHLY and CDR2 FYNNEI. This CDR3 comprises 12 residues. The CDR3 protein is CASSWTVYEQYF. Here the CDR3 DNA reads TGTGCCAGCAGTTGGACAGTCTACGAGCAGTACTTC.

The chain is built from TRBV6-5 and TRBJ1-5; maybe TRBD1 (6 bases). The CDR3 is 15 amino acids. V lost 6 bases, J lost 0 bases, and 12 bases lay in between. The germline CDR1 and CDR2 sequences are MNHEY and SVGAGI. In DNA, the CDR3 is TGTGCCAGCAGGGACAGAGCATATAGCAATCAGCCCCAGCATTTT. This translates into CASRDRAYSNQPQHF.

The chain is built from TRBV6-1 and TRBJ1-5; TRBD1 matches at 9 bases. The length of the CDR3 is 19 residues. V gave up 4 bases and J gave up 0 bases; unmatched junction bases: 13. In germline, CDR1 is MNHNS, CDR2 SASEGT. The CDR3 DNA reads as TGTGCCAGCAGTGTCTCCCCGGGACAGGGATTTTATAGCAATCAGCCCCAGCATTTT. Protein sequence: CASSVSPGQGFYSNQPQHF.

This rearrangement joins TRBV27 to TRBJ1-5; the D gene is possibly TRBD1 (6 bases). The germline CDR1 and CDR2 sequences are MNHEY and SMNVEV (reference sequence). V was trimmed by 6 bases and J by 5 bases, leaving 14 bases between them. The CDR3 length is 14 residues. The CDR3 bases are TGTGCCAGCAGGACAGGCGCTTCTCATCAGCCCCAGCATTTT. Its protein is CASRTGASHQPQHF.